The next 17 T cell receptor beta chains were all read from a single sample in a study. One entry per CDR3 protein, called by TCRdb with MiXCR from the 5' RACE reads. The data hold 40,000 to 65,000 distinct CDR3 sequences, with roughly a quarter observed a single time. Sequencing was carried out using tumor-infiltrating naive CD4+ T cells sorted from the breast tumor. Subset here: naive CD4+ T cells, CD4+CD45RA+CD25-. Every receptor here comes from a female donor with breast cancer.

This clonotype was found a few times. This sequence joins TRBV28 and TRBJ2-7, with unresolved D. The length of the CDR3 is 12 residues. The germline V gene encodes CDR1 MDHEN and CDR2 SYDVKM. The V end was cut by 10 bases, the J end by 2 bases, with 12 bases between. The CDR3 bases are TGTGCCACCAATTACAATACCTACGAGCAGTACTTC. Translation: CATNYNTYEQYF. The full variable domain, in which reference TRBV28 and TRBJ2-7 provide the parts outside the CDR3, is DVKVTQSSRYLVKRTGEKVFLECVQDMDHENMFWYRQDPGLGLRLIYFSYDVKMKEKGDIPEGYSVSREKKERFSLILESASTNQTSMYLCATNYNTYEQYFGPGTRLTVT.

Regarding this clonotype: A read error is possible here, since a much larger clone lies one base away. The chain joins TRBV12-3 or TRBV12-4 to TRBJ1-1; D is unresolved. The CDR3 spans 11 residues. CDR3: CASSFDLEAVF. CDR3 DNA: TGTGCCAGCAGTTTCGACCTCGAAGCTGTCTTT.

This clonotype turned up a few times. The V and J genes are TRBV29-1 and TRBJ2-1; 14 bases agree with TRBD2. CDR3 length: 16 amino acids. V lost 8 bases, J lost 6 bases, and 12 bases stayed unmatched. The germline CDR1 and CDR2 sequences are SQVTM and ANQGSEA. CDR3: CSTGAGTSGSTNEQFF. CDR3 coding DNA: TGCAGCACGGGGGCCGGGACTAGCGGGAGCACCAATGAGCAGTTCTTC.

This clonotype was seen many times. CDR3 in DNA: TGCAGTGCTAGCAAGCCTAGGGGACTCGTTTACAATGAGCAGTTCTTC. This translates into CSASKPRGLVYNEQFF. V is TRBV20-1 and J is TRBJ2-1, with a possible D match to TRBD2 (6 bases). Germline loops: CDR1 DFQATT, CDR2 SNEGSKA (reference sequence). The V end was cut by 3 bases, the J end by 4 bases, with 19 bases between. The CDR3 length is 16 residues.

The chain has TRBV20-1 and TRBJ2-3, with 10 bases identical to TRBD1. This CDR3 region has 13 residues. The germline V gene encodes CDR1 DFQATT and CDR2 SNEGSKA (reference sequence). Trimming cost V 5 bases and J 4 bases; bases outside gene matches: 3. The CDR3 DNA sequence: TGCAGTGCTGAGACAGGGGGCGCAGATACGCAGTATTTT. As protein: CSAETGGADTQYF.

The chain uses TRBV7-9 and TRBJ1-1, with 12 bases fitting TRBD1. With V trimmed by 5 bases and J by 2 bases, 9 bases remained unmatched. Germline V lookup: CDR1 SEHNR, CDR2 FQNEAQ (reference sequence). There are 17 residues in the CDR3. The CDR3 here is CASSLPGQGAKNTEAFF. The CDR3, as DNA: TGTGCCAGCAGCCTGCCGGGACAGGGGGCGAAAAACACTGAAGCTTTCTTT.

This clonotype was seen repeatedly, ten times or more. The chain has TRBV4-3 and TRBJ2-1, with a possible D match to TRBD1 (5 bases). V gave up 0 bases and J gave up 5 bases, with 14 bases separating them. Germline V gene lookup returns CDR1 LGHNA and CDR2 YSLEER. CDR3 length equals 16 residues. This chain's CDR3 is CASSQDHRGLDNEQFF. Written as DNA, the CDR3 is TGCGCCAGCAGCCAAGATCATAGGGGTTTGGACAATGAGCAGTTCTTC.

The chain couples TRBV28 to TRBJ1-5; D ambiguous. Per germline, CDR1 MDHEN and CDR2 SYDVKM. The germline V and J ends were trimmed by 3 bases and 3 bases, with 12 bases remaining between them. CDR3 length equals 15 residues. DNA for the CDR3: TGTGCCAGCAGTTTTAACGATAGGGACAATCAGCCCCAGCATTTT. Translating it yields CASSFNDRDNQPQHF.

With respect to this clonotype: At one end the junction does not follow the germline gene, possibly because of a read error. This chain uses TRBV14 with TRBJ1-1, with D perhaps TRBD1 (6 bases). CDR1 and CDR2 (germline): SGHDN, FVKESK. CDR3 length: 11 residues. CDR3 sequence reads: CASSATGMACF. The CDR3 DNA reads TGTGCCAGCAGCGCAACAGGGATGGCTTGCTTT. Full variable domain (missing parts from reference TRBV14 and TRBJ1-1): EAGVTQFPSHSVIEKGQTVTLRCDPISGHDNLYWYRRVMGKEIKFLLHFVKESKQDESGMPNNRFLAERTGGTYSTLKVQPAELEDSGVYFCASSATGMACFGQGTRLTVV.

About this clonotype: The junction and the germline gene differ at one end; a read error may be behind it. The chain has TRBV7-8 and TRBJ2-3; no reliable D call. The CDR3 is made up of 15 amino acids. Germline V gene lookup returns CDR1 SGHVS and CDR2 FQNEAQ. The CDR3 DNA sequence: TGTGCCAGCAGTTTAAGGCGCCAGATCACAGTTACGCAGTATTTT. Translating it yields CASSLRRQITVTQYF.

CDR3 in amino acids: CASSLGVVSRPPLRGQPQHF. The CDR3, as DNA: TGTGCCAGCAGCTTAGGGGTGGTCTCGAGGCCCCCGTTGAGAGGTCAGCCCCAGCATTTT. The chain carries TRBV7-8 and TRBJ1-5; D remains ambiguous. The CDR3 has 20 amino acids. Germline V gives CDR1 SGHVS, CDR2 FQNEAQ. Trimming removed 1 base at V and 6 bases at J, with 28 bases between.

A word on this clonotype: A read error may explain this, as a much larger clone is one base away. The chain couples TRBV7-9 to TRBJ1-1; a weak D match, TRBD1 (5 bases). The CDR3 is 13 residues long. Germline V gives CDR1 SEHNR, CDR2 FQNEAQ (reference sequence). V shed 1 base and J shed 7 bases, with 10 bases lying between them. The CDR3 nucleotides read TGTGCCAGCAGCTTAGAAGGGACCATTGAAGCTTTCTTT. It is translated as CASSLEGTIEAFF. Together with reference TRBV7-9 and TRBJ1-1, the CDR3 gives the full variable domain: DTGVSQNPRHKITKRGQNVTFRCDPISEHNRLYWYRQTLGQGPEFLTYFQNEAQLEKSRLLSDRFSAERPKGSFSTLEIQRTEQGDSAMYLCASSLEGTIEAFFGQGTRLTVV.

The chain is built from TRBV5-1 and TRBJ1-2; the D gene is possibly TRBD1 (6 bases). The CDR3 contains 13 residues. Germline V gene sequence: CDR1 SGHRS, CDR2 YFSETQ. The V and J ends lost 2 bases and 9 bases respectively, with 14 bases between them. CDR3 nucleotides: TGCGCCAGCAGCTTAGAAGGGGGTCGGCGCTACACCTTC. Protein: CASSLEGGRRYTF.

The rearrangement joins TRBV5-1 to TRBJ2-5, with 7 bases fitting TRBD2. Germline lookup yields CDR1 SGHRS and CDR2 YFSETQ. CDR3 length: 16 residues. V shed 4 bases and J 2 bases; nucleotides not matched to a gene: 11. The CDR3 DNA is TGCGCCAGCAGCCCGGGAACGGGAGGTTATCAAGAGACCCAGTACTTC. It encodes CASSPGTGGYQETQYF.

The chain employs TRBV5-1 and TRBJ1-5, with 11 bases fitting TRBD1. The CDR3 totals 15 residues. V shed 4 bases and J 5 bases; nucleotides not matched to a gene: 5. CDR1 is SGHRS, CDR2 YFSETQ, per germline. CDR3 protein: CASSGGQGGDQPQHF. DNA for the CDR3: TGCGCCAGCAGCGGGGGACAGGGGGGCGATCAGCCCCAGCATTTT.

In its sample, this clonotype was seen many times. CDR3 bases: TGCGCCAGCAGGACGGTTTATACGCGGGGGCAAGAGACCCAGTACTTC. Residues: CASRTVYTRGQETQYF. The chain uses TRBV5-1 and TRBJ2-5, with TRBD2 matching 7 bases. The CDR3 length is 16 residues. Germline lookup yields CDR1 SGHRS and CDR2 YFSETQ. V was pared by 5 bases and J by 2 bases, with 12 bases of the junction left unmatched.

The table lists this clonotype with many counts. V is TRBV5-1 and J is TRBJ2-2, with 7 bases identical to TRBD2. CDR3 size: 19 residues. After removal of 4 bases from V and 5 bases from J, the junction contained 20 bases not matched to a gene. Germline CDR1 SGHRS, CDR2 YFSETQ. The CDR3 is CASSIRSGAAGGGTGELFF. The DNA for the CDR3 is TGCGCCAGCAGCATCCGATCTGGGGCTGCTGGCGGGGGTACCGGGGAGCTGTTTTTT.